One and the same sample provided the 10 T cell receptor beta chains below, sequenced in a study of siplizumab effects on memory and regulatory T cells. Assay used: immunoSEQ multiplex PCR; TCRdb lists only in-frame clones, some missing. Of over 65,000 clones listed, more than 85% were seen once; the top ten hold about a fifth. The material sequenced was CD8+ T cells sorted from blood. The origin of the receptors is a human donor in good health.

The gene calls are TRBV27 and TRBJ1-5; TRBD1 matches 8 bases. This CDR3 has 14 residues. Germline loops: CDR1 MNHEY, CDR2 SMNVEV (reference sequence). The trim removed 3 bases at V and 7 bases at J, leaving 5 bases unmatched. As DNA, the CDR3 is TGTGCCAGCAGTTTGACAGGGGCCGGGCAGCCCCAGCATTTT. Translated: CASSLTGAGQPQHF.

In this sample, this clone turned up once. The chain has TRBV29-1 and TRBJ2-1, with D possibly being TRBD1 or TRBD2 (7 bases each). Germline V gives CDR1 SQVTM, CDR2 ANQGSEA. Trimming shortened V by 3 bases and J by 4 bases, and 13 bases separated the two germline ends. This CDR3 has 14 residues. This CDR3 reads CSVETGRGYNEQFF. CDR3 sequence (DNA): TGCAGCGTTGAGACAGGGCGGGGGTACAATGAGCAGTTCTTC.

The gene calls are TRBV19 and TRBJ1-5; D may be TRBD1 (5 bases). CDR1 and CDR2 (germline): LNHDA, SQIVND (reference sequence). The CDR3 spans 14 residues. Trimming removed 2 bases at V and 6 bases at J, with 11 bases between. In DNA, the CDR3 is TGTGCCAGTAGTATACAGGGTGGGAGTCAGCCCCAGCATTTT. Protein sequence: CASSIQGGSQPQHF.

This chain connects TRBV7-9 to TRBJ1-2, with 9 positions matching TRBD1. After removal of 4 bases from V and 6 bases from J, the junction contained 9 bases not matched to a gene. The length of the CDR3 is 15 residues. Germline CDR1 SEHNR, CDR2 FQNEAQ (reference sequence). This CDR3 reads CASSSIEGQGNGYTF. In DNA, the CDR3 is TGTGCCAGCAGCTCGATCGAGGGACAGGGTAATGGCTACACCTTC.

This chain uses TRBV28 with TRBJ2-1, with TRBD2 matching 10 bases. The CDR3 totals 15 residues. V shed 6 bases and J 4 bases; nucleotides not matched to a gene: 6. Germline CDR1 MDHEN, CDR2 SYDVKM. CDR3 nucleotides: TGTGCCAGCAGCGTCGGGACTAGCGATTACAATGAGCAGTTCTTC. Translating gives CASSVGTSDYNEQFF.

The chain joins TRBV9 to TRBJ2-2; 9 bases map to TRBD2. The CDR3 sequence is 16 residues long. V dropped 0 bases and J dropped 1; count of bases not matched to a gene: 1. Germline V gene data show CDR1 as SGDLS and CDR2 as YYNGEE. The CDR3 is CASSVVSGRNTGELFF. The CDR3 region has the DNA TGTGCCAGCAGCGTAGTTAGCGGGAGGAACACCGGGGAGCTGTTTTTT.

CDR3 sequence (DNA): TGTGCCAGCAGTTATTACAGGGGAGCGGAGACCCAGTACTTC. It is translated as CASSYYRGAETQYF. The V gene is TRBV6-5, the J gene TRBJ2-5; 7 nucleotides line up with TRBD1. In germline, CDR1 is MNHEY, CDR2 SVGAGI. The CDR3 is 14 amino acids. The V segment lost 3 bases and the J segment 5 bases; nucleotides outside the gene matches: 6.

The chain combines TRBV14 with TRBJ2-2; 9 bases match TRBD1. This CDR3 has 15 residues. Trimming took 6 bases from V and 3 from J; bases not matched to a gene: 5. Germline V gives CDR1 SGHDN, CDR2 FVKESK. The CDR3 DNA reads TGTGCCAGCAGGGAAGGACAGGGGTACACCGGGGAGCTGTTTTTT. Translating gives CASREGQGYTGELFF.

The V call is TRBV11-3, the J call TRBJ2-5; perhaps TRBD2 as D (7 bases). This CDR3 region has 18 residues. V was clipped by 5 bases and J by 0 bases, with 22 bases between them. Germline CDR1 SGHNT, CDR2 YENEEA. This CDR3 reads CASSPGGPGGGHQETQYF. For the CDR3, the DNA is TGTGCCAGCAGCCCCGGGGGGCCTGGCGGGGGACACCAAGAGACCCAGTACTTC.

The DNA for the CDR3 is TGTGCCAGCAGCGCGGGGGGACAGGGGTATCAGCCCCAGCATTTT. Protein product: CASSAGGQGYQPQHF. The chain couples TRBV7-9 to TRBJ1-5; 10 bases agree with TRBD1. After removal of 5 bases from V and 5 bases from J, the junction contained 6 bases not matched to a gene. This CDR3 contains 15 residues. The germline CDR1 and CDR2 sequences are SEHNR and FQNEAQ (reference sequence).